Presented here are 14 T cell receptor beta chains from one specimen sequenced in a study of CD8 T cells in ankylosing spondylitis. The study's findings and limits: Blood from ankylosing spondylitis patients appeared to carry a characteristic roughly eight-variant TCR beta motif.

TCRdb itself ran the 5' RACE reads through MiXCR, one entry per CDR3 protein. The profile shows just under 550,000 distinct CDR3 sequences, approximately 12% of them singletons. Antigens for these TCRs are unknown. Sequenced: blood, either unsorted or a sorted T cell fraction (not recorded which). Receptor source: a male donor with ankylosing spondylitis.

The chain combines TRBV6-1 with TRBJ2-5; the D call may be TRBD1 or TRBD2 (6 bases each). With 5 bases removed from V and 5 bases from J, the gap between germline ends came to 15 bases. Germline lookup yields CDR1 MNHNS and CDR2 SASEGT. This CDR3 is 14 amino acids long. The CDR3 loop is CASSQGGRRETQYF. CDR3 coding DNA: TGTGCCAGCAGTCAAGGGGGGCGACGGGAGACCCAGTACTTC.

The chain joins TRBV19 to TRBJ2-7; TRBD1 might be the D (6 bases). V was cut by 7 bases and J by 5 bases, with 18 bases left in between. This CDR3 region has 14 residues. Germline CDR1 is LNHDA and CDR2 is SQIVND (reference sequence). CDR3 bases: TGTGCCAGTACGGACCAGCCAGGGGCGGACGAGCAGTACTTC. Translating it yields CASTDQPGADEQYF.

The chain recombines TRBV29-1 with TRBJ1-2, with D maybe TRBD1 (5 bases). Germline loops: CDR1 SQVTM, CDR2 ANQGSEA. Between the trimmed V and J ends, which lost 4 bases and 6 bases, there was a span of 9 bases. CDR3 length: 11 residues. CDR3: CSVVGPDGYTF. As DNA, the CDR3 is TGCAGCGTTGTGGGACCGGATGGCTACACCTTC.

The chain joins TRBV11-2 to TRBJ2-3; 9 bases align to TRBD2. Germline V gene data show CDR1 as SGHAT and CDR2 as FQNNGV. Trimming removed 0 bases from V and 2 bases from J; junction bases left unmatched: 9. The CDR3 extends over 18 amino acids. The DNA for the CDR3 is TGTGCCAGCAGCTTAGATCGTCTAGCGGGACCGCCCACAGATACGCAGTATTTT. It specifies CASSLDRLAGPPTDTQYF.

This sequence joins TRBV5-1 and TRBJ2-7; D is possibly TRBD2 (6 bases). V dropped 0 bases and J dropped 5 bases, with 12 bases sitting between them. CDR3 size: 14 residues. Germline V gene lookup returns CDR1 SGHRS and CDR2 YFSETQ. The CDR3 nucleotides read TGCGCCAGCAGCTTGGACACGGGGGTCGACGAGCAGTACTTC. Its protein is CASSLDTGVDEQYF.

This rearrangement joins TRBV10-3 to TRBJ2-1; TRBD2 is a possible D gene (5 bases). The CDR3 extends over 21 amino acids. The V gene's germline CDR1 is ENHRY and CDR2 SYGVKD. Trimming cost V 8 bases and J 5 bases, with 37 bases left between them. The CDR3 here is CAISRLVGSSAIVSEDNEQFF. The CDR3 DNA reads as TGTGCCATCTCTCGGCTAGTGGGAAGTTCGGCGATTGTGTCGGAGGACAATGAGCAGTTCTTC.

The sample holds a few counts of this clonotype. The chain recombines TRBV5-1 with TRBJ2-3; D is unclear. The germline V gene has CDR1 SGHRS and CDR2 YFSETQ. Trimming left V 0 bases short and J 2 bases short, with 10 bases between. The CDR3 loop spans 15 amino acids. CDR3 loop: CASSLDTTNTDTQYF. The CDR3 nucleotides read TGCGCCAGCAGCTTGGACACAACTAACACAGATACGCAGTATTTT.

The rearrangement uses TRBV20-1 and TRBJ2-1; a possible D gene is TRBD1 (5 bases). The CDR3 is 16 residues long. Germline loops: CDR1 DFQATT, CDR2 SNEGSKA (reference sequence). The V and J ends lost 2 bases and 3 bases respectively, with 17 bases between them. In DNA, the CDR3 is TGCAGTGCTAGATACAACACACAGGATCTCTACAATGAGCAGTTCTTC. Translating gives CSARYNTQDLYNEQFF.

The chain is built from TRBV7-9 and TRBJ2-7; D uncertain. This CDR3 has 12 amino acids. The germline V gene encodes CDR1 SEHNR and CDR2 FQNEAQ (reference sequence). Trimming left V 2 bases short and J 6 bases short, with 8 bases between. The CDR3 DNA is TGTGCCAGCAGCTTAAAGAATGGCGAGCAGTACTTC. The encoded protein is CASSLKNGEQYF.

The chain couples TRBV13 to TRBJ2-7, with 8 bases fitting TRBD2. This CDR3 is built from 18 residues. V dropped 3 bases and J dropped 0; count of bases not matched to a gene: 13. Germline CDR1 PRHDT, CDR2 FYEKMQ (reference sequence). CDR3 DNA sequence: TGTGCCAGCAGCTTGAGGTCGAGCGGGAGAAGTCGCTCCTACGAGCAGTACTTC. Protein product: CASSLRSSGRSRSYEQYF.

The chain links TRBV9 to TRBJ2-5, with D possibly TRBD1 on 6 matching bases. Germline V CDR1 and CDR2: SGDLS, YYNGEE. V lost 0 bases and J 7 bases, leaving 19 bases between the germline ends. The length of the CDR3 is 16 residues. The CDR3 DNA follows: TGTGCCAGCAGCGTAGCTACAACAGGGAAATTTGTGACCCAGTACTTC. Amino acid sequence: CASSVATTGKFVTQYF. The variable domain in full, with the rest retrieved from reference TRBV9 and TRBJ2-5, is DSGVTQTPKHLITATGQRVTLRCSPRSGDLSVYWYQQSLDQGLQFLIQYYNGEERAKGNILERFSAQQFPDLHSELNLSSLELGDSALYFCASSVATTGKFVTQYFGPGTRLLVL.

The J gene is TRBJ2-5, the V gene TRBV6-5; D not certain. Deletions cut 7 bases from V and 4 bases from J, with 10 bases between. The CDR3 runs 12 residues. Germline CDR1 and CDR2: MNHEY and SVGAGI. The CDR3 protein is CASKDGRETQYF. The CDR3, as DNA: TGTGCCAGCAAGGACGGGCGAGAGACCCAGTACTTC.

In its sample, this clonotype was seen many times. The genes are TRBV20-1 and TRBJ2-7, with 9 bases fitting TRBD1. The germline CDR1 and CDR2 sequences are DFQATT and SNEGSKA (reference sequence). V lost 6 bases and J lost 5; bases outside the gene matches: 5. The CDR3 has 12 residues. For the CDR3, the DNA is TGCAGTGCAAAAGGGACAGGGCACGAGCAGTACTTC. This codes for CSAKGTGHEQYF.

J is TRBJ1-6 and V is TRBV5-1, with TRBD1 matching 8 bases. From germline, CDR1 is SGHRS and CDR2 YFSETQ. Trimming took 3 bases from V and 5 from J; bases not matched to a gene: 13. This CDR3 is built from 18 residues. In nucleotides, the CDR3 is TGCGCCAGCAGCTGGGTTCCCTCAGGGGGCGCCGATAATTCACCCCTCCACTTT. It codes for CASSWVPSGGADNSPLHF.